This record looks at one T cell receptor (beta chain) sequence and its context. The antigen remains undetermined. TPEX cells were CCR7+ PD-1+ TIGIT+ early memory CD8+ T cells with exhausted-like traits. The TCR beta sequencing libraries came from UMI-labeled 5' RACE. TCRdb reprocessed the 5' RACE reads, keeping one entry per CDR3 protein, no DNA. The sample shows fewer than 11,000 distinct CDR3 sequences, and about 20% sits with its ten largest clones. The CDR3 covers 21 residues. The data belong to a study of human CD8 memory T cell subsets. The study's findings and limits: Precursor exhausted T cells and stem-like memory T cells were similarly highly diverse, while effector memory cells were not. Chao1 estimates suggested stem-like memory T cells were more diverse than precursor exhausted T cells. Of all T cell receptor chains, just the beta chains were sequenced in this study.

Specimen: CD8+ T cells from PBMCs. The V gene is TRBV21-1, the J gene TRBJ2-4; TCRdb designates TRBD1, a call that cannot be tested without DNA. TRBV21-1 corresponds to a pseudogene. This TCR was sampled from a human donor in good health. This CDR3 is CASSLTPGQGAGGQAKNIQYF.